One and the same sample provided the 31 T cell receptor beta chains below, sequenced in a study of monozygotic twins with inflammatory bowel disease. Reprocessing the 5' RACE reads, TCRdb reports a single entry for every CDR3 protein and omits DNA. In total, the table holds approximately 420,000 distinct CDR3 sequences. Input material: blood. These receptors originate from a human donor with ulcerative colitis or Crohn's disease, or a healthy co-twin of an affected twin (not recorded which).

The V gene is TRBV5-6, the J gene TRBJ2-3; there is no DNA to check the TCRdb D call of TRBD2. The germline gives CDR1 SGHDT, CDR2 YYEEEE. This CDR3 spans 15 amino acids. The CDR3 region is CASRVAGGPPDTQYF.

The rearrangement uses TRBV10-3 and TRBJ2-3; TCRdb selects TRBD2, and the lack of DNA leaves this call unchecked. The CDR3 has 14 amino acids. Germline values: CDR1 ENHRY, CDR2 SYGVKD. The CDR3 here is CAISETLAGGGQYF.

The CDR3 reads CASSLAAVLGYTF. The J gene is TRBJ1-2, the V gene TRBV12-3 or TRBV12-4. The CDR3 extends over 13 amino acids.

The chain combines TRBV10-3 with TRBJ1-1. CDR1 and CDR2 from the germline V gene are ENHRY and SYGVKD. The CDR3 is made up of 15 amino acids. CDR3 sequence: CAISESGGSVGQAFF.

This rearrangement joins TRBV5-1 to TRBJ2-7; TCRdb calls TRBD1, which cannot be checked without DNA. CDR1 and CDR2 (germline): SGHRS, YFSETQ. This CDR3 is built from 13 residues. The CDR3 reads CASSLGRQGVPIF.

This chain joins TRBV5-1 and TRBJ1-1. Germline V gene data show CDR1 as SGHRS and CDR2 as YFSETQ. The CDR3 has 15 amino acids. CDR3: CASSPRRGGMTEAFF.

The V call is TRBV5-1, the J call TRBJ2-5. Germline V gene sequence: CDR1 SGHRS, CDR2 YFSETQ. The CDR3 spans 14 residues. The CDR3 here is CASSPLETKETQYF.

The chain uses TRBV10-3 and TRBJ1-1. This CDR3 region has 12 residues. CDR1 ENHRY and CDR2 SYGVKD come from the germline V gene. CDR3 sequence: CAIRKTNTEAFF.

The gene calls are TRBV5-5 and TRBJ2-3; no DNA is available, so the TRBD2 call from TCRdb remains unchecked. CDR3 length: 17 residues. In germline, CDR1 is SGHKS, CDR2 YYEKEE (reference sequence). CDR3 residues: CASTKRRTMDSTDTQYF.

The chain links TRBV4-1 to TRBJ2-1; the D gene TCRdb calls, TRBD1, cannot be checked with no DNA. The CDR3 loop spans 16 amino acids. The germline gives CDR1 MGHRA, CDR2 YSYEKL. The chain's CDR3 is CASSQDLAPSYNEQFF.

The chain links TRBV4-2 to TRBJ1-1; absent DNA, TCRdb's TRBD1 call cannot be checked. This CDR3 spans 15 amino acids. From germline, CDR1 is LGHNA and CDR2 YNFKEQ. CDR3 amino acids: CASSVKGARNTEAFF.

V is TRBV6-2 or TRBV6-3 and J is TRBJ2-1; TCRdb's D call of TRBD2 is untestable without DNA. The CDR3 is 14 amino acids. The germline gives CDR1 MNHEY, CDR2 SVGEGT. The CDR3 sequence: CASRIAGGNNEQFF.

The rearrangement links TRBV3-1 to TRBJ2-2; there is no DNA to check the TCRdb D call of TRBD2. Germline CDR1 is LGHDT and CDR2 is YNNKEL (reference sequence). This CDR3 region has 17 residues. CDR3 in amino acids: CASSRATSGANTGELFF.

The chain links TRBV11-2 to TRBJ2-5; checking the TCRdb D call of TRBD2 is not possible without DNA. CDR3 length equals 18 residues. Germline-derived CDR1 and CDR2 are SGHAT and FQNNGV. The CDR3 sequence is CASSLGASGGLYQETQYF.

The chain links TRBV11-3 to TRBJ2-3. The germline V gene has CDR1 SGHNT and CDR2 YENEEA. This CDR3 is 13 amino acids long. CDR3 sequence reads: CASSFSQTDTQYF.

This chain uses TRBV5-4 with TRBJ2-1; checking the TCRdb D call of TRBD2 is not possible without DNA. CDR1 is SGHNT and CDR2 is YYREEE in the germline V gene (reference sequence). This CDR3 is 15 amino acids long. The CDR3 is CASSLDSSVYNEQFF. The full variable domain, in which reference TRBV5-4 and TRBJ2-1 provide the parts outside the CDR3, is ETGVTQSPTHLIKTRGQQVTLRCSSQSGHNTVSWYQQALGQGPQFIFQYYREEENGRGNFPPRFSGLQFPNYSSELNVNALELDDSALYLCASSLDSSVYNEQFFGPGTRLTVL.

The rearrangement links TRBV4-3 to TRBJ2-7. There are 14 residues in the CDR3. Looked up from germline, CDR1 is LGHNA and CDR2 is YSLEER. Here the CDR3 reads CASSQDGLPYEQYF.

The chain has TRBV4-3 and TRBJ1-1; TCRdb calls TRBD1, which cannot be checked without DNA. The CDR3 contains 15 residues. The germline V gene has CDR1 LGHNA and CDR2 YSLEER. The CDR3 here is CASSASTGSNVEAFF.

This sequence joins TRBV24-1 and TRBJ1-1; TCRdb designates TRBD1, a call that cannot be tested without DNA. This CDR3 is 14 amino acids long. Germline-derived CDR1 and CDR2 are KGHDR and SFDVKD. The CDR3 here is CATTRDRGNTEAFF.

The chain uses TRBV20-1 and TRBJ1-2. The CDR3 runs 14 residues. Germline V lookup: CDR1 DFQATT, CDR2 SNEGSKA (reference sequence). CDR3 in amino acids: CSATGDSSVYGYTF.

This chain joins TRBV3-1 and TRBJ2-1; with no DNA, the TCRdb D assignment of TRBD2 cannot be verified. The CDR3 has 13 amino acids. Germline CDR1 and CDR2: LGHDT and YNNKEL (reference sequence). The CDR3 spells CASSQGLAGGGIF.

The CDR3 sequence is CSVEARRSGTDTQYF. The chain combines TRBV29-1 with TRBJ2-3; the TRBD2 assignment by TCRdb is unverifiable without DNA. The germline V gene has CDR1 SQVTM and CDR2 ANQGSEA. The CDR3 loop spans 15 amino acids.

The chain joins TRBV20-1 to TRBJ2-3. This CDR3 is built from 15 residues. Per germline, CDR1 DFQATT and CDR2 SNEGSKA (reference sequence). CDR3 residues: CSAINTASSTDTQYF.

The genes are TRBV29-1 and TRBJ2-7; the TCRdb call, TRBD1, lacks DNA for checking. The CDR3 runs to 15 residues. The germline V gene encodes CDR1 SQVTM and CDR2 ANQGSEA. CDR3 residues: CSVVPGAGRSYEQYF.

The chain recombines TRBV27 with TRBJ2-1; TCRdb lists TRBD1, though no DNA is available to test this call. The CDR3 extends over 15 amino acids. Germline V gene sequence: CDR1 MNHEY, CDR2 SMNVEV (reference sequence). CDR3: CASSPGPTPGNEQFF.

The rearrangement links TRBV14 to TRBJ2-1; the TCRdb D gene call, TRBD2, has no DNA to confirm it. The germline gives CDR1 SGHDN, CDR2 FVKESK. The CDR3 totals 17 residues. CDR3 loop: CASSRTSGGLRDNEQFF. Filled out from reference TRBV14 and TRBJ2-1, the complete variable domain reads EAGVTQFPSHSVIEKGQTVTLRCDPISGHDNLYWYRRVMGKEIKFLLHFVKESKQDESGMPNNRFLAERTGGTYSTLKVQPAELEDSGVYFCASSRTSGGLRDNEQFFGPGTRLTVL.

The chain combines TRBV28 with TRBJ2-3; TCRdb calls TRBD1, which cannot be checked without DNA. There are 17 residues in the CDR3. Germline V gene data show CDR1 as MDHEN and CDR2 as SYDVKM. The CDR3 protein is CASSFAPGEQGSDTQYF.

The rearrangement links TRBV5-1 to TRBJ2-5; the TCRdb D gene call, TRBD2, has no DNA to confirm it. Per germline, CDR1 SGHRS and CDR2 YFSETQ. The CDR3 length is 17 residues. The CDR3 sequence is CASSWGTSGRYQETQYF.

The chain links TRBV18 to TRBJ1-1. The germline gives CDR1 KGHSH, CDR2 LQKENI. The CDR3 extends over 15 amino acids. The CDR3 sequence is CASSPLLGSITEAFF.

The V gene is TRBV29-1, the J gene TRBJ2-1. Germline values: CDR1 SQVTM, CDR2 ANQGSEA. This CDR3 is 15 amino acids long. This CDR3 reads CSVETHGSSYNEQFF.

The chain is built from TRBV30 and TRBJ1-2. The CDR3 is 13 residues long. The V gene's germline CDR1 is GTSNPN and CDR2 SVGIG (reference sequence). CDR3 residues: CAWTGRANYGYTF.